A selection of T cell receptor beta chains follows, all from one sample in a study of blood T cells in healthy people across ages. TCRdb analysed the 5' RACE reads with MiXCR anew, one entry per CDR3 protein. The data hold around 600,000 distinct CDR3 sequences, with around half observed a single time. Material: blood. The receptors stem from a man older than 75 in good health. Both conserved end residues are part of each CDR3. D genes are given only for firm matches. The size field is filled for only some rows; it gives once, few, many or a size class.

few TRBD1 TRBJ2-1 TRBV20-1 TGCAGTGCTCTACAGGGGATGGTAGGGAATGAGCAGTTCTTC CSALQGMVGNEQFF
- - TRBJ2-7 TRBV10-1 TGCGCCAGCCGTGAGTCCGGACGCGTCTACGAGCAGTACTTC CASRESGRVYEQYF
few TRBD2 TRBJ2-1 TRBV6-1 TGTGCCAGCACCGCGACTAGCGGGGGGCCGCTCAGATACAATGAGCAGTTCTTC CASTATSGGPLRYNEQFF
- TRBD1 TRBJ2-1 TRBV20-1 TGCAGTGCGCCTCCAGGGGGACAGGGCCCCTACAATGAGCAGTTCTTC CSAPPGGQGPYNEQFF
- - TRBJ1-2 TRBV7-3 TGTGCCAGCAGCTTGGCAGGGACCGAAAACTATGGCTACACCTTC CASSLAGTENYGYTF
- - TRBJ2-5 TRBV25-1 TGTGCCAGCAGTGACGCCGCCGAGTATCCCTACAGGCAGTACTTC CASSDAAEYPYRQYF
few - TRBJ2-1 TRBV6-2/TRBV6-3 TGTGCCAGCAACGAAGTACAGGGCTCTGAGCAGTTCTTC CASNEVQGSEQFF
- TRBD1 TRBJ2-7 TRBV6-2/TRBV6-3 TGTGCCAGCGAATCAACCAGGACAGGGGATGTCGAGCAGTACTTC CASESTRTGDVEQYF
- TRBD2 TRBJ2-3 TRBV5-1 TGCGCCAGCAGCTTGAATCGGGAGGGAGAGGATACGCAGTATTTT CASSLNREGEDTQYF
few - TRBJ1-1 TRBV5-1 TGTGCCAGCAGCTTAGACGTGAACACTGAAGCTTTCTTT CASSLDVNTEAFF
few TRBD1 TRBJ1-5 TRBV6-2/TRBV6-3 TGTGCCAGCAGTTCCGCCGACAGGGTGTCTCAGCCCCAGCATTTT CASSSADRVSQPQHF
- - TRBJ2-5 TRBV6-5 TGTGCCAGCAGTTACTCGCTGGCTGGCGAGACCCAGTACTTC CASSYSLAGETQYF
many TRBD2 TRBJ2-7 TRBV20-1 TGCAGTGCTAGTAGCGGGGAGATCTACGAGCAGTACTTC CSASSGEIYEQYF
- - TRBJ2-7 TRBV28 TGTGCCAGCAGTACCCTCGTAGGGACGGGGTCCTACGAGCAGTACTTC CASSTLVGTGSYEQYF
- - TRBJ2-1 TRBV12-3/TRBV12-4 TGTGCCAGCAGTTTTAAACCCGAAACAGGGACCAACTACAATGAGCAGTTCTTC CASSFKPETGTNYNEQFF
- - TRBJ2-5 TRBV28 TGTGCCAGCAGTTTATCTCCTACAGGGATTGGGACCCAGTACTTC CASSLSPTGIGTQYF
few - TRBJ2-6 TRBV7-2 TGTGCCAGCAGCCCACAGGTGCTCTGGGCCAACGTCCTGACTTTC CASSPQVLWANVLTF
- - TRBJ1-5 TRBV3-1 TGTGCCAGCAGCCAGCAGGGTGTGGGGAATCAGCCCCAGCATTTT CASSQQGVGNQPQHF
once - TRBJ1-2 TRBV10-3 TGTGCCATCAGTCCCGCCGAGGGGCGTGGCTACACCTTC CAISPAEGRGYTF
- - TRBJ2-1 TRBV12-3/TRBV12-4 TGTGCCAGCAGTAATAGCGAGGACAATGAGCAGTTCTTC CASSNSEDNEQFF
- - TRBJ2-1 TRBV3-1 TGTGCCAGCAGCCCCCCATCAGGGACAGAGCAGTTCTTC CASSPPSGTEQFF
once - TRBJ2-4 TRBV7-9 TGTGCCAGCAGCCCCCTGAGAGGGGAATATGGAAACATTCAGTACTTC CASSPLRGEYGNIQYF
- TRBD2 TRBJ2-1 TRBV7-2 TGTGCCAGCAGCTCGAGACTAGCGGGGGGATCGGGTGAGCAGTTCTTC CASSSRLAGGSGEQFF
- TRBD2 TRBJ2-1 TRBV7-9 TGTGCCAGCACCCCAGGCGGGGGGGCTCGCAATGAGCAGTTCTTC CASTPGGGARNEQFF
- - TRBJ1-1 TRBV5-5 TGTGCCAGCAGCTTCTCCACGAACACTGAAGCTTTCTTT CASSFSTNTEAFF
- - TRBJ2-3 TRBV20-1 TGCGGTGCTAGGGGGGGGACCGCACAGGATACGCAGTATTTT CGARGGTAQDTQYF
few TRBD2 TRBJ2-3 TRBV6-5 TGTGCTAGCCGACGAGCGGGAGATGCAGATACGCAGTATTTT CASRRAGDADTQYF
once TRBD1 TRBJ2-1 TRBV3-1 TGCGCCAGCAGCCATGGACAGGACACCTCCTACAATGAGCAGTTCTTC CASSHGQDTSYNEQFF